This T cell receptor (beta chain) was profiled in a study of T-cell reconstitution after alpha-beta-depleted transplantation in children. Preparation of the TCRbeta library involved a method that used unique molecular identifiers. TCRdb re-called the PCR reads with MiXCR, one entry per CDR3 protein. The sample records around 380,000 distinct CDR3 sequences, 9.5% to 13% being singletons. The material was PBMCs from the stem cell graft donor, obtained from the stem cell graft. The receptor's source is a human donor who donated a stem cell graft to a child with acute myeloid leukemia.

The CDR3 bases are TGTGCCAGCAGTTTAATTGGGACTGTACGAGACGAGCAGTACTTC. It encodes CASSLIGTVRDEQYF. The chain recombines TRBV27 with TRBJ2-7; TRBD2 might be the D (6 bases). The germline gives CDR1 MNHEY, CDR2 SMNVEV (reference sequence). The V end lost 2 bases, the J end lost 5 bases, and 16 bases lay between the germline ends. The CDR3 spans 15 residues.